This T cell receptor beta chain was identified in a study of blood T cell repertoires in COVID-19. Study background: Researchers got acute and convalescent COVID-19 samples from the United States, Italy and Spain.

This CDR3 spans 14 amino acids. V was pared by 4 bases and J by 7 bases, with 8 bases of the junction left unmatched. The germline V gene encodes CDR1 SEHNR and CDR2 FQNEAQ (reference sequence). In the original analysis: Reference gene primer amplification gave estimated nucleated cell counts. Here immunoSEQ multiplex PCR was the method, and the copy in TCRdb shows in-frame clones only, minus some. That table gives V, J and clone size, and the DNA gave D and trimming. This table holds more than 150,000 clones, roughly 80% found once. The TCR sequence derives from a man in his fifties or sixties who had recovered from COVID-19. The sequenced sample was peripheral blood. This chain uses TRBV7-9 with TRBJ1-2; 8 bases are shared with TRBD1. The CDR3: CASSSDRGGGGYTF. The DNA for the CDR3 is TGTGCCAGCAGCTCCGACAGGGGAGGCGGTGGCTACACCTTC.